A single sample gave rise to the 21 T cell receptor beta chains below, sequenced in a study of cytotoxic CD8 clonotypes in ibrutinib-treated CLL. TCRdb keeps only in-frame clones here, not all; method: immunoSEQ multiplex PCR. The sample consists of more than 200,000 clones, 60% to 80% of them appearing once. This material consisted of PBMCs, taken after 12 months of ibrutinib treatment. The receptors stem from a human donor with chronic lymphocytic leukemia.

This chain links TRBV10-3 with TRBJ2-1; 7 nucleotides agree with TRBD2. This CDR3 is 14 amino acids long. Germline V gene sequence: CDR1 ENHRY, CDR2 SYGVKD. V shed 3 bases, J shed 4 bases, and the junction held 3 bases outside the gene matches. The CDR3 region has the DNA TGTGCCATCAGTGAACGGGGGGTGTACAATGAGCAGTTCTTC. Protein product: CAISERGVYNEQFF.

The chain uses TRBV19 and TRBJ2-1; perhaps TRBD2 as D (5 bases). Germline CDR1 and CDR2: LNHDA and SQIVND (reference sequence). CDR3 length: 11 amino acids. Trimming took off 5 bases at V and 10 bases at J, with 9 bases between the two ends. The CDR3 DNA sequence: TGTGCCAGTAGTCAGCGGAAGGAGCAGTTCTTC. Protein sequence: CASSQRKEQFF. Together with reference TRBV19 and TRBJ2-1, the CDR3 gives the full variable domain: DGGITQSPKYLFRKEGQNVTLSCEQNLNHDAMYWYRQDPGQGLRLIYYSQIVNDFQKGDIAEGYSVSREKKESFPLTVTSAQKNPTAFYLCASSQRKEQFFGPGTRLTVL.

In this sample, this clone turned up once. The rearrangement links TRBV27 to TRBJ2-1; D gene uncertain. V was trimmed by 3 bases and J by 0 bases, leaving 9 bases between them. CDR3 size: 15 residues. Germline V lookup: CDR1 MNHEY, CDR2 SMNVEV (reference sequence). CDR3: CASSFTDTSYNEQFF. CDR3 sequence (DNA): TGTGCCAGCAGTTTTACTGATACCTCCTACAATGAGCAGTTCTTC.

This clone was seen once. The J gene is TRBJ2-2, the V gene TRBV29-1, with D perhaps assigned TRBD1 or TRBD2 (5 bases each). The V end lost 3 bases, the J end lost 4 bases, and 12 bases lay between the germline ends. This CDR3 comprises 14 residues. Germline V gene data show CDR1 as SQVTM and CDR2 as ANQGSEA. The CDR3 here is CSVEGVRGTGELFF. In nucleotides, the CDR3 is TGCAGCGTTGAGGGGGTCCGGGGCACCGGGGAGCTGTTTTTT.

The chain has TRBV7-8 and TRBJ2-7; no clear D gene. Germline CDR1 reads SGHVS; CDR2 reads FQNEAQ. Trimming cost V 4 bases and J 2 bases, with 12 bases left between them. The CDR3 consists of 14 residues. CDR3 protein: CASSYDPYPYEQYF. The CDR3 nucleotides are TGTGCCAGCAGCTACGACCCCTACCCCTACGAGCAGTACTTC.

This rearrangement joins TRBV5-1 to TRBJ1-4; D remains ambiguous. The CDR3 runs to 15 residues. Germline values: CDR1 SGHRS, CDR2 YFSETQ. V gave up 5 bases and J gave up 0 bases, with 11 bases separating them. In DNA, the CDR3 is TGCGCCAGCAGGCCAGGATCTGCAACTAATGAAAAACTGTTTTTT. Its protein product is CASRPGSATNEKLFF.

The V gene is TRBV5-1, the J gene TRBJ2-3; 7 positions match TRBD1. This CDR3 has 15 amino acids. V dropped 4 bases and J dropped 4; count of bases not matched to a gene: 9. Germline CDR1 reads SGHRS; CDR2 reads YFSETQ. The CDR3 reads CASSMVGTAADTQYF. The CDR3 coding sequence is TGCGCCAGCAGCATGGTCGGGACAGCCGCAGATACGCAGTATTTT.

V and J are TRBV4-3 and TRBJ1-1; TRBD1 is a possible D gene (5 bases). The CDR3 spans 14 residues. V was shortened by 1 base and J by 0 bases, with 6 bases between the two germline ends. From germline, CDR1 is LGHNA and CDR2 YSLEER. The CDR3 bases are TGCGCCAGCAGCCAAGGGGACCTGAACACTGAAGCTTTCTTT. It specifies CASSQGDLNTEAFF.

The V gene is TRBV9, the J gene TRBJ1-1; tentatively, D is TRBD1 (5 bases). The CDR3 contains 15 residues. Between the trimmed V and J ends, which lost 1 base and 1 base, there was a span of 11 bases. Germline loops: CDR1 SGDLS, CDR2 YYNGEE. CDR3 residues: CASSVSGRGNTEAFF. The DNA for the CDR3 is TGTGCCAGCAGCGTATCGGGGCGTGGGAACACTGAAGCTTTCTTT.

This clone was detected only a few times. The chain links TRBV29-1 to TRBJ2-5; TRBD1 matches at 10 bases. Germline V gene data show CDR1 as SQVTM and CDR2 as ANQGSEA. The CDR3 loop spans 13 amino acids. Trimming cost V 7 bases and J 4 bases; bases outside gene matches: 6. For the CDR3, the DNA is TGCAGCGCAGACAGGGGGCAAGTAGAGACCCAGTACTTC. Translating gives CSADRGQVETQYF.

The chain uses TRBV30 and TRBJ2-1; D call uncertain. The length of the CDR3 is 14 residues. The germline gives CDR1 GTSNPN, CDR2 SVGIG (reference sequence). V was shortened by 1 base and J by 4 bases, with 11 bases between the two germline ends. CDR3 bases: TGTGCCTGGAGTGCGGGCCAGGAATACAATGAGCAGTTCTTC. Amino acids: CAWSAGQEYNEQFF. The whole variable domain, filled in from reference TRBV30 and TRBJ2-1, reads SQTIHQWPATLVQPVGSPLSLECTVEGTSNPNLYWYRQAAGRGLQLLFYSVGIGQISSEVPQNLSASRPQDRQFILSSKKLLLSDSGFYLCAWSAGQEYNEQFFGPGTRLTVL.

The rearrangement joins TRBV9 to TRBJ2-3; 10 bases map to TRBD1. With 3 bases clipped from V and 3 bases from J, the junction kept 7 bases outside the gene matches. The CDR3 covers 16 residues. Germline V gives CDR1 SGDLS, CDR2 YYNGEE. CDR3 protein: CASSAGQGLRTDTQYF. CDR3 nucleotides: TGTGCCAGCAGCGCGGGACAGGGGTTAAGAACAGATACGCAGTATTTT. The variable domain in full, completed from reference TRBV9 and TRBJ2-3, reads DSGVTQTPKHLITATGQRVTLRCSPRSGDLSVYWYQQSLDQGLQFLIQYYNGEERAKGNILERFSAQQFPDLHSELNLSSLELGDSALYFCASSAGQGLRTDTQYFGPGTRLTVL.

The chain combines TRBV7-9 with TRBJ2-3; no clear D gene. The ends were cut back, 5 bases at V and 7 bases at J, with 10 bases in the middle. The CDR3 is made up of 12 amino acids. The germline V gene has CDR1 SEHNR and CDR2 FQNEAQ (reference sequence). CDR3 bases: TGTGCCAGCAGCCCACTGACGAATACGCAGTATTTT. Protein sequence: CASSPLTNTQYF.

This clone appeared a single time. V gene TRBV13 combines with J gene TRBJ2-6; 8 positions match TRBD1. CDR1 is PRHDT and CDR2 is FYEKMQ in the germline V gene (reference sequence). V trimming: 6 bases; J trimming: 3 bases; junction bases outside the gene matches: 4. The CDR3 runs to 15 residues. The CDR3 is CASRPGGGGANVLTF. CDR3 sequence (DNA): TGTGCCAGCAGACCAGGGGGCGGTGGGGCCAACGTCCTGACTTTC.

The V call is TRBV7-9, the J call TRBJ1-2; 11 bases fit TRBD1. The CDR3 has 14 residues. Germline CDR1 and CDR2: SEHNR and FQNEAQ (reference sequence). Trimming cost V 5 bases and J 7 bases; bases outside gene matches: 6. CDR3 bases: TGTGCCAGCAGCCGAGGACAGGGGGCGGTTGGCTACACCTTC. Protein sequence: CASSRGQGAVGYTF.

This clone was seen a few times. The chain has TRBV6-6 and TRBJ1-4; no clear D gene. The V gene's germline CDR1 is MNHNY and CDR2 SVGAGI (reference sequence). Trimming shortened V by 5 bases and J by 7 bases, and 8 bases separated the two germline ends. The CDR3 runs 12 residues. CDR3 nucleotides: TGTGCCAGCAGTCCCGGGAGTGAAAAACTGTTTTTT. Translated, it gives CASSPGSEKLFF.

This clone was counted only a few times. This sequence joins TRBV25-1 and TRBJ1-1, with D possibly being TRBD1 (6 bases). Germline V CDR1 and CDR2: MGHDK, SYGVNS. The CDR3 has 13 amino acids. V lost 6 bases, J lost 0 bases, and 8 bases lay in between. The CDR3 coding sequence is TGTGCCAGCAGACAGGGCATGAACACTGAAGCTTTCTTT. It yields the protein CASRQGMNTEAFF.

A few counts support this clone. The rearrangement uses TRBV5-6 and TRBJ1-4; the match to TRBD1 covers 7 bases. CDR3 length: 14 residues. V lost 1 base and J lost 8; bases outside the gene matches: 5. The V gene's germline CDR1 is SGHDT and CDR2 YYEEEE. For the CDR3, the DNA is TGTGCCAGCAGCTTGACAGGGGAGGGAGAAAAACTGTTTTTT. Its translation is CASSLTGEGEKLFF.

CDR3 region: CAWSPTGGWTEAFF. The CDR3 nucleotides read TGTGCCTGGAGTCCGACAGGGGGGTGGACTGAAGCTTTCTTT. The chain couples TRBV30 to TRBJ1-1, with 9 bases matching TRBD1. The CDR3 totals 14 residues. Germline V gene sequence: CDR1 GTSNPN, CDR2 SVGIG (reference sequence). V gave up 2 bases and J gave up 5 bases; unmatched junction bases: 6.

This chain links TRBV7-9 with TRBJ1-2; D gene ambiguous. The CDR3 covers 13 residues. V lost 0 bases and J lost 5, with 7 bases in between. CDR1 is SEHNR and CDR2 is FQNEAQ in the germline V gene (reference sequence). Written as DNA, the CDR3 is TGTGCCAGCAGCTTAGCGGAGAGGTATGGCTACACCTTC. Encoded protein: CASSLAERYGYTF.

The chain carries TRBV6-1 and TRBJ1-6; D is uncertain. The germline CDR1 and CDR2 sequences are MNHNS and SASEGT. The ends were cut back, 4 bases at V and 4 bases at J, with 8 bases in the middle. This CDR3 is 14 amino acids long. The CDR3 reads CASSGGLYNSPLHF. The CDR3 DNA sequence: TGTGCCAGCAGTGGGGGTCTGTATAATTCACCCCTCCACTTT.